One T cell receptor (beta chain) is described in this entry. This CDR3 contains 17 residues. In germline, CDR1 is SEHNR, CDR2 FQNEAQ (reference sequence). Trimming cost V 2 bases and J 1 base, with 17 bases left between them. The method was immunoSEQ multiplex PCR; TCRdb's version includes in-frame clones alone and lacks a portion of them. The sample contains about 1.5 million clones, 95% to 99% of which appear only once. The data stem from a study of shared clonotypes between healthy human individuals. V gene TRBV7-9 combines with J gene TRBJ2-5; D is possibly TRBD2 (5 bases). This sequence originates from a man in his thirties or forties in good health. The sample consisted of naive CD4+ T cells sorted from blood. Documented subset: CD45RA+ positively selected. Here the CDR3 reads CASSLFLGPRAQETQYF. The CDR3 bases are TGTGCCAGCAGCTTATTCCTCGGACCGCGGGCCCAAGAGACCCAGTACTTC.